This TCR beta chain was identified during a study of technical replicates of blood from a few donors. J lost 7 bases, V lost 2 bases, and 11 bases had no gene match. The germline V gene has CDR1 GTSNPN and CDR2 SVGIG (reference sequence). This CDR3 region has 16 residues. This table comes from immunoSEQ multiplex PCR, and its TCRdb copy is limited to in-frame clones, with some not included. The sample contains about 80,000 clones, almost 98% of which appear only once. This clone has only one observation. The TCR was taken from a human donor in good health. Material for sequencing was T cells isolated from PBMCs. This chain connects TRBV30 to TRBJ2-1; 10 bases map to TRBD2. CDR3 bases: TGTGCCTGGAGTTCCCGTCCCAGCGGGGGGGCGAATGAGCAGTTCTTC. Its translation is CAWSSRPSGGANEQFF.